The TCR beta chain under discussion was sequenced for a study of post-analysis software for immune sequencing data. At the level of the study: The patients showed relapsing-remitting, secondary progressive and progressive-relapsing multiple sclerosis courses. Study-level results: Those with multiple sclerosis, the patient group, showed significantly lower normalized Chao1 diversity than controls. Under the F measure, samples that were prepared in one batch clustered strongly together. Among a handful of TRBV segments more frequent in patients than controls were TRBV5-6, TRBV5-1 and TRBV20-1.

Prepared libraries of TCR beta cDNA carried unique molecular identifiers. There were 1 to 10 million T cells, and roughly 0.5 million cDNA molecules came from them. TCRdb processed the PCR reads anew with MiXCR; each CDR3 protein has one entry. Among about 770,000 distinct CDR3 sequences listed, roughly 50% were seen once. The count of this clonotype is one. Antigen unknown. V was cut by 2 bases and J by 3 bases, with 14 bases left in between. Looked up from germline, CDR1 is MNHEY and CDR2 is SVGEGT. The CDR3 contains 15 residues. V and J are TRBV6-2 or TRBV6-3 and TRBJ2-7; tentatively, D is TRBD2 (5 bases). Material: blood. The receptor comes from a girl aged 5-17 years with multiple sclerosis. In DNA, the CDR3 is TGTGCCAGCAGTTACCACCACGGGATAGACTACGAGCAGTACTTC. Protein sequence: CASSYHHGIDYEQYF.